This TCR beta chain derives from a study of cytomegalovirus exposure and HLA in healthy donors. Study-level background: Among around 400 genotyped donors, 65% to 90% fell in the Caucasian-associated ancestry cluster. Study-wide findings and caveats: The majority of TCR sequences were rare, yet some public TCRs appeared in many donors. Previous analysis showed most TCR beta V segments were productive about 87% or about 30% of the time. In a later analysis, at a false discovery rate of 0.05, roughly 17,000 TCR beta sequences matched HLA alleles.

This clone has a single count. Its antigen is not identified. The study ran its PCR with 60 Vbeta and 13 Jbeta primers. Profiling relied on immunoSEQ multiplex PCR, and the TCRdb table lists in-frame clones only, not all of them. The repertoire includes 89,000 or so clones, approximately 72% of them detected once, and roughly 9.7% sits in the top ten. Germline trimming cut 3 bases from V and 5 bases from J; bases unmatched to any gene: 13. Germline-derived CDR1 and CDR2 are MNHNS and SASEGT. This CDR3 comprises 16 residues. The source is a man in his late teens or twenties in good health and CMV-seropositive. The chain has TRBV6-1 and TRBJ2-7; 7 nucleotides align to TRBD1. Sequenced input: PBMCs. The CDR3 is CASSDTLTGSRNEQYF. The CDR3 coding sequence is TGTGCCAGCAGTGACACCCTGACAGGGTCTCGGAACGAGCAGTACTTC.